These 23 T cell receptor beta chains share one sample of origin, sequenced in a study of T cell changes during pregnancy in multiple sclerosis. This table comes from immunoSEQ multiplex PCR, and its TCRdb copy is limited to in-frame clones, with some not included. The sample records around 60,000 clones, 94% being singletons. The sample here was CD8+ T cells from peripheral blood mononuclear cells, taken in the third trimester of pregnancy. The receptor source for this set is a female donor with multiple sclerosis, enrolled in a pregnancy study.

This clone has a handful of counts. The V call is TRBV13, the J call TRBJ2-7; 8 bases agree with TRBD1. With V trimmed by 5 bases and J by 4 bases, 13 bases remained unmatched. CDR1 and CDR2 from the germline V gene are PRHDT and FYEKMQ (reference sequence). This CDR3 region has 16 residues. This CDR3 is CASSPPLRQGSYEQYF. DNA for the CDR3: TGTGCCAGCAGCCCCCCCCTCCGACAGGGGTCTTACGAGCAGTACTTC.

The chain uses TRBV6-4 and TRBJ2-1; 11 bases fit TRBD2. This CDR3 contains 15 residues. With V trimmed by 5 bases and J by 6 bases, 6 bases remained unmatched. Per the germline V gene, CDR1 is MRHNA and CDR2 is SNTAGT. The CDR3: CASSQLAGVSNEQFF. CDR3 nucleotide sequence: TGTGCCAGCAGTCAACTAGCGGGAGTTAGCAATGAGCAGTTCTTC.

The chain combines TRBV6-1 with TRBJ1-2; 8 bases are shared with TRBD1. The V segment lost 7 bases and the J segment 5 bases; nucleotides outside the gene matches: 12. The CDR3 length is 15 residues. Germline V gives CDR1 MNHNS, CDR2 SASEGT. The CDR3 nucleotides are TGTGCCAGCACCACGACAGGGGTTCGCGGTTATGGCTACACCTTC. Protein sequence: CASTTTGVRGYGYTF.

This chain connects TRBV7-9 to TRBJ1-4, with D maybe TRBD1 (6 bases). CDR3 length: 16 residues. Deletions cut 5 bases from V and 3 bases from J, with 16 bases between. CDR1 is SEHNR and CDR2 is FQNEAQ in the germline V gene (reference sequence). CDR3 sequence: CASSPSDSWPNEKLFF. CDR3 nucleotides: TGTGCCAGCAGCCCCTCGGACAGCTGGCCTAATGAAAAACTGTTTTTT. The whole variable domain, remainder taken from reference TRBV7-9 and TRBJ1-4, is DTGVSQNPRHKITKRGQNVTFRCDPISEHNRLYWYRQTLGQGPEFLTYFQNEAQLEKSRLLSDRFSAERPKGSFSTLEIQRTEQGDSAMYLCASSPSDSWPNEKLFFGSGTQLSVL.

The rearrangement links TRBV4-2 to TRBJ2-7; 8 bases line up with TRBD2. V lost 6 bases to trimming and J lost 0 bases; unmatched junction nucleotides: 1. CDR1 is LGHNA and CDR2 is YNFKEQ in the germline V gene. CDR3 length equals 13 residues. The CDR3 loop is CASRAGDSYEQYF. In nucleotides, the CDR3 is TGTGCCAGCAGAGCGGGAGACTCCTACGAGCAGTACTTC.

V and J are TRBV7-9 and TRBJ2-1; 8 nucleotides line up with TRBD1. Trimming removed 5 bases from V and 6 bases from J; junction bases left unmatched: 9. The CDR3 loop spans 15 amino acids. Germline V gives CDR1 SEHNR, CDR2 FQNEAQ (reference sequence). CDR3: CASSVTGQVFNEQFF. In nucleotides, the CDR3 is TGTGCCAGCAGCGTGACGGGACAGGTTTTCAATGAGCAGTTCTTC.

V gene TRBV4-2 combines with J gene TRBJ2-1; TRBD2 aligns across 8 bases. Germline trimming cut 5 bases from V and 4 bases from J; bases unmatched to any gene: 13. This CDR3 comprises 17 residues. CDR1 is LGHNA and CDR2 is YNFKEQ in the germline V gene. The CDR3 DNA follows: TGTGCCAGCAGCTACCGACCGCCAGCGGGAGATTACAATGAGCAGTTCTTC. It encodes CASSYRPPAGDYNEQFF.

This chain connects TRBV7-9 to TRBJ1-1; no clear D gene. V gave up 7 bases and J gave up 3 bases, with 15 bases separating them. The CDR3 sequence is 14 residues long. Looked up from germline, CDR1 is SEHNR and CDR2 is FQNEAQ (reference sequence). The CDR3 sequence: CASTPRGPHTEAFF. The CDR3 DNA reads as TGTGCCAGCACCCCGCGTGGGCCCCACACTGAAGCTTTCTTT.

J is TRBJ1-2 and V is TRBV29-1, with D possibly matching TRBD1 (6 bases). Germline CDR1 is SQVTM and CDR2 is ANQGSEA. This CDR3 is built from 13 residues. V was trimmed by 1 base and J by 5 bases, leaving 11 bases between them. CDR3: CSVEGGQDYGYTF. CDR3 nucleotide sequence: TGCAGCGTTGAAGGGGGACAAGATTATGGCTACACCTTC.

Concerning this clone itself: It may be a read error: a sequence one base away is much more abundant. In the same sample, other DNA sequences code for this CDR3. This chain uses TRBV6-1 with TRBJ2-3, with 10 bases identical to TRBD2. The CDR3 runs to 15 residues. The trim removed 3 bases at V and 1 base at J, leaving 1 base unmatched. Looked up from germline, CDR1 is MNHNS and CDR2 is SASEGT. The CDR3 loop is CASSEGTSGTDTQYF. The DNA of the CDR3 is TGTGCCAGCAGTGAGGGGACTAGCGGCACAGATACGCAGTATTTT.

The chain employs TRBV4-1 and TRBJ2-3; 8 positions agree with TRBD2. The CDR3 loop spans 16 amino acids. J lost 1 base, V lost 0 bases, and 3 bases had no gene match. The germline V gene has CDR1 MGHRA and CDR2 YSYEKL. In DNA, the CDR3 is TGCGCCAGCAGCCAAGAGTGGCGGGAGGGCACAGATACGCAGTATTTT. It codes for CASSQEWREGTDTQYF.

The chain joins TRBV27 to TRBJ2-1, with TRBD2 matching 8 bases. Germline V gives CDR1 MNHEY, CDR2 SMNVEV (reference sequence). The CDR3 is 15 residues long. The J segment lost 2 bases and the V segment lost 7 bases, leaving 7 bases of the junction unmatched. The CDR3 is CASKTAGATYNEQFF. CDR3 DNA sequence: TGTGCCAGCAAGACAGCGGGAGCAACCTACAATGAGCAGTTCTTC.

The chain uses TRBV29-1 and TRBJ2-5; 8 bases fit TRBD1. This CDR3 is 15 amino acids long. Germline lookup yields CDR1 SQVTM and CDR2 ANQGSEA. J was trimmed by 7 bases and V by 0 bases; bases with no gene match: 10. CDR3 sequence (DNA): TGCAGCGTTGAAGATCTTCGTCAGGGGGCCGGGACCCAGTACTTC. Residues: CSVEDLRQGAGTQYF.

The rearrangement joins TRBV9 to TRBJ2-1; 10 nucleotides agree with TRBD1. V lost 4 bases, J lost 7 bases, and 8 bases stayed unmatched. The germline CDR1 and CDR2 sequences are SGDLS and YYNGEE. The CDR3 totals 15 residues. The CDR3 sequence: CASSLWTGGGNEQFF. The CDR3 DNA reads as TGTGCCAGCAGCTTATGGACAGGGGGTGGTAATGAGCAGTTCTTC.

The V call is TRBV9, the J call TRBJ2-7; 10 positions agree with TRBD2. Trimming took 3 bases from V and 5 from J; bases not matched to a gene: 5. Per germline, CDR1 SGDLS and CDR2 YYNGEE. This CDR3 region has 14 residues. The CDR3 protein is CASSAGTSDHEQYF. In DNA, the CDR3 is TGTGCCAGCAGCGCGGGGACTAGCGACCACGAGCAGTACTTC.

V gene TRBV19 combines with J gene TRBJ1-5; maybe TRBD1 (6 bases). Looked up from germline, CDR1 is LNHDA and CDR2 is SQIVND (reference sequence). The CDR3 runs to 13 residues. The CDR3 coding sequence is TGTGGATCAGGGGAGTGGAGCAATCAGCCCCAGCATTTT. The encoded protein is CGSGEWSNQPQHF.

This clone was seen a few times. The chain uses TRBV7-3 and TRBJ2-5; TRBD2 is a possible D gene (6 bases). The CDR3 sequence is 14 residues long. Trimming stripped 1 base from V and 2 bases from J, with 8 bases between. Germline assignment: CDR1 SGHTA and CDR2 FQGTGA. CDR3 bases: TGTGCCAGCAGCTTAATGGGGGGTCAAGAGACCCAGTACTTC. It codes for CASSLMGGQETQYF.

The genes are TRBV27 and TRBJ1-5; 10 bases line up with TRBD1. The V segment lost 4 bases and the J segment 2 bases; nucleotides outside the gene matches: 5. CDR3 length: 16 amino acids. In germline, CDR1 is MNHEY, CDR2 SMNVEV (reference sequence). CDR3 region: CASSSGDRGGNQPQHF. DNA of the CDR3: TGTGCCAGCAGTTCCGGGGACAGGGGAGGCAATCAGCCCCAGCATTTT.

This clone was seen a handful of times. CDR3 DNA sequence: TGCGCCAGCAGCTTTAGTGGGGCCGACGAGCAGTACTTC. It yields the protein CASSFSGADEQYF. The V gene is TRBV4-3, the J gene TRBJ2-7; D might be TRBD1 (5 bases). The CDR3 has 13 residues. The germline V and J ends were trimmed by 5 bases and 5 bases, with 13 bases remaining between them. Germline CDR1 is LGHNA and CDR2 is YSLEER.

V is TRBV2 and J is TRBJ2-7; D gene uncertain. The CDR3 totals 15 residues. V gave up 3 bases and J gave up 1 base, with 13 bases separating them. CDR1 is SNHLY and CDR2 is FYNNEI in the germline V gene. DNA for the CDR3: TGTGCCAGCAGTGATATGGCCTCACCATCCTACGAGCAGTACTTC. It encodes CASSDMASPSYEQYF.

J is TRBJ2-6 and V is TRBV7-6; perhaps TRBD2 as D (6 bases). The CDR3 extends over 15 amino acids. Germline assignment: CDR1 SGHVS and CDR2 FNYEAQ. The V gene lost 5 bases and the J gene lost 4 bases, with 12 bases spanning the gap. The DNA of the CDR3 is TGTGCCAGCAGCATCGGGGGAGTCGGGGCCAACGTCCTGACTTTC. This sequence encodes CASSIGGVGANVLTF.

This chain connects TRBV11-2 to TRBJ1-5, with a tentative D call TRBD1 (5 bases). Germline V gene lookup returns CDR1 SGHAT and CDR2 FQNNGV. V dropped 1 base and J dropped 4 bases, with 8 bases sitting between them. This CDR3 contains 14 residues. CDR3 nucleotide sequence: TGTGCCAGCAGCTTAGGGGCAGGGAATCAGCCCCAGCATTTT. Amino acids: CASSLGAGNQPQHF.

The CDR3 DNA reads as TGTGCCAGCAGTTTAAACGGGGACTCCTACGAGCAGTACTTC. Amino acids: CASSLNGDSYEQYF. The chain recombines TRBV27 with TRBJ2-7, with D tentatively TRBD2 (5 bases). The V gene lost 2 bases and the J gene lost 0 bases, with 8 bases spanning the gap. Germline V gene sequence: CDR1 MNHEY, CDR2 SMNVEV (reference sequence). The CDR3 totals 14 residues.